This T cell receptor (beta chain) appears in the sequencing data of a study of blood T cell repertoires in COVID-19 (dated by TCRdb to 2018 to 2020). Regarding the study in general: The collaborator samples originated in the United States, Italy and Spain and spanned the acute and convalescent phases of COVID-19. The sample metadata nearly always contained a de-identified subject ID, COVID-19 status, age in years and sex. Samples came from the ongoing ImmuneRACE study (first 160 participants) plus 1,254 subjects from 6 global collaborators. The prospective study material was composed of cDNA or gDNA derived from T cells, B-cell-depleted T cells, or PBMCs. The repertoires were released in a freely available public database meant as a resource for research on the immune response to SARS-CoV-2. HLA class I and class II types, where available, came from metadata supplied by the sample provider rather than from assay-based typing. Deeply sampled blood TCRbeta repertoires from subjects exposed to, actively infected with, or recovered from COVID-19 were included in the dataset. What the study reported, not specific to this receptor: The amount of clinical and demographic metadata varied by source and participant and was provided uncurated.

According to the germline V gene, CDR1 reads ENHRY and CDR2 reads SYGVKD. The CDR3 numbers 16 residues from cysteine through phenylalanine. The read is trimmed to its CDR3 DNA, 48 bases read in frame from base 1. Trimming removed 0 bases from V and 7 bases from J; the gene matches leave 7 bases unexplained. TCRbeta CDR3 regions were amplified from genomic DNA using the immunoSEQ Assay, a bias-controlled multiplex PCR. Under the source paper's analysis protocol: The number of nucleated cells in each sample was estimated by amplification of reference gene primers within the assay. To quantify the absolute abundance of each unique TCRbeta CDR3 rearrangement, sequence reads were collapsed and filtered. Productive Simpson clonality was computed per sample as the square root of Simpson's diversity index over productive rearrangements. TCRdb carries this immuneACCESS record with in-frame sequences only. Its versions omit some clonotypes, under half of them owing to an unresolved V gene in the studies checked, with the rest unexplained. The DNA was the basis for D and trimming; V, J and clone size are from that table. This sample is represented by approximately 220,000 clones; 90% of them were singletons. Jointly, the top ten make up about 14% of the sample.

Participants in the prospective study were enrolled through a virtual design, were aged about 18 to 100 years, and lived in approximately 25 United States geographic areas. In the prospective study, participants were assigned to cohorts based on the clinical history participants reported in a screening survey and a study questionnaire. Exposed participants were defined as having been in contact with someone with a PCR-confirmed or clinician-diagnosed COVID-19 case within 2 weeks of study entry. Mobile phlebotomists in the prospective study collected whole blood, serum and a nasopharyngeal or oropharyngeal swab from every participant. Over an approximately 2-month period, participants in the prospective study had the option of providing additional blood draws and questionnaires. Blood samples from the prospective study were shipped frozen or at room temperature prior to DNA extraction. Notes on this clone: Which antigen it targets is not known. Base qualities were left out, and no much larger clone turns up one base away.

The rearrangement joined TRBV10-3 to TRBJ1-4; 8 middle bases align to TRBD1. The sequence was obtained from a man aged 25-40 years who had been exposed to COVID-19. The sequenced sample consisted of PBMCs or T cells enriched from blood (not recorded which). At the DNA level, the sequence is TGTGCCATCAGTGAGTCCGGACAGGGACTTTCTGAAAAACTGTTTTTT. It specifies CAISESGQGLSEKLFF.